Below, one T cell receptor (beta chain) is given with its context. The sample is drawn from a study of cytomegalovirus exposure and HLA in healthy donors. Amplification used 60 Vbeta primers and 13 Jbeta primers. Data came from immunoSEQ multiplex PCR; TCRdb stores just in-frame clones and leaves some out. This sample has tens of thousands of clones, with roughly 77% found just once. Germline V gene sequence: CDR1 MNHNS, CDR2 SASEGT. The CDR3 length is 12 residues. V was pared by 2 bases and J by 7 bases, with 8 bases between. Material for sequencing was PBMCs. The V call is TRBV6-1, the J call TRBJ1-2; possible D gene TRBD1, 6 bases. The receptor was isolated from a man between 35 and 55 years old in good health and CMV-seronegative. CDR3 protein: CASSERGTGYTF. The CDR3 nucleotides are TGTGCCAGCAGTGAAAGGGGGACTGGCTACACCTTC.